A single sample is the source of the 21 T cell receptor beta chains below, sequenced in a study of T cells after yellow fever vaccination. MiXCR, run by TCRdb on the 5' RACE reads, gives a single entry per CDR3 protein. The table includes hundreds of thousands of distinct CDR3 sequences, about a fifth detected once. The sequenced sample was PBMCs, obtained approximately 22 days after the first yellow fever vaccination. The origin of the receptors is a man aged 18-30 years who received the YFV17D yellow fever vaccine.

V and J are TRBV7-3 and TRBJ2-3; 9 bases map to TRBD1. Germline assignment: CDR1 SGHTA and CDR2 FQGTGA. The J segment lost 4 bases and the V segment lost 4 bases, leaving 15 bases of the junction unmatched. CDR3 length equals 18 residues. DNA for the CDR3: TGTGCCAGCAGCTCCGTCGAGACCGGGACAGGGTCGCCAGATACGCAGTATTTT. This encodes CASSSVETGTGSPDTQYF.

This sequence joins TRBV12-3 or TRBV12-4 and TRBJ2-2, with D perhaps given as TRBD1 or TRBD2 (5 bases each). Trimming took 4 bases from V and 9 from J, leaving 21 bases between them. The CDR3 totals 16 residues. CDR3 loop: CASSSFGLPGTRELFF. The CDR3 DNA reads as TGTGCCAGCAGTTCGTTTGGACTCCCAGGGACCAGGGAGCTGTTTTTT.

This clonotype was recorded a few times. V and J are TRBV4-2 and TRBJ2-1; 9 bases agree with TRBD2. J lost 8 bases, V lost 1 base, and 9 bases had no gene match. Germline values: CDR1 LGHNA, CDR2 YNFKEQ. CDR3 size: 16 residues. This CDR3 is CASSQGGGGAPDEQFF. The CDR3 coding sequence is TGTGCCAGCAGCCAAGGTGGCGGGGGGGCCCCCGATGAGCAGTTCTTC.

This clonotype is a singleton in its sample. The CDR3 is CASSLDHTGGGYEQYF. For the CDR3, the DNA is TGCGCCAGCAGCTTGGATCATACAGGGGGGGGCTACGAGCAGTACTTC. V and J are TRBV5-1 and TRBJ2-7, with D possibly matching TRBD1 (8 bases). The V gene lost 0 bases and the J gene lost 3 bases, with 16 bases spanning the gap. CDR1 SGHRS and CDR2 YFSETQ come from the germline V gene. This CDR3 is 16 amino acids long. The whole variable domain, remainder taken from reference TRBV5-1 and TRBJ2-7, is KAGVTQTPRYLIKTRGQQVTLSCSPISGHRSVSWYQQTPGQGLQFLFEYFSETQRNKGNFPGRFSGRQFSNSRSEMNVSTLELGDSALYLCASSLDHTGGGYEQYFGPGTRLTVT.

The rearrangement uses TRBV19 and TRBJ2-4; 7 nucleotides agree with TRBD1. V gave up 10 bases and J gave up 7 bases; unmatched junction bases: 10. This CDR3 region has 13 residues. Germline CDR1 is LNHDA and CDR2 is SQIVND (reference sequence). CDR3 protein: CATQSGGWNIQYF. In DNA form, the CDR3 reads TGTGCCACACAGTCAGGGGGATGGAACATTCAGTACTTC.

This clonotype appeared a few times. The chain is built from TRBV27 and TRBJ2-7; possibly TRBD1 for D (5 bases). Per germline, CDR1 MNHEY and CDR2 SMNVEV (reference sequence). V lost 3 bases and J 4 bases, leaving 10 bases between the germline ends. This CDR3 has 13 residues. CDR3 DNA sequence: TGTGCCAGCAGTTTTGGCAGGGTGTACGAGCAGTACTTC. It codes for CASSFGRVYEQYF.

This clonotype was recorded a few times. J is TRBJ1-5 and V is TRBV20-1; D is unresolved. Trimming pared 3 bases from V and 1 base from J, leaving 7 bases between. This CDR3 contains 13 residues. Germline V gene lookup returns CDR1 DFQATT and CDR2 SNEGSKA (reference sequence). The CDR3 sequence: CSASPPSNQPQHF. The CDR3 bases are TGCAGTGCTAGCCCCCCAAGCAATCAGCCCCAGCATTTT.

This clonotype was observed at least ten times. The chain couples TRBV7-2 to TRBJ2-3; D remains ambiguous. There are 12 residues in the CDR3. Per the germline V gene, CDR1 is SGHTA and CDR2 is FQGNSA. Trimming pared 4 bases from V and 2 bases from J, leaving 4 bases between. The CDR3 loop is CASSSYTDTQYF. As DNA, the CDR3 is TGTGCCAGCAGCTCCTACACAGATACGCAGTATTTT.

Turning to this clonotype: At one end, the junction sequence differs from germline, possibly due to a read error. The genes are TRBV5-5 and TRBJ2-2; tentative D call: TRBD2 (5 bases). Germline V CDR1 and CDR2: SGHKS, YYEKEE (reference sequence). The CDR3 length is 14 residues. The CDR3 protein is CAISLGIFTGELFF. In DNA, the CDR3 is TGTGCCATCAGCCTCGGGATCTTCACCGGGGAGCTGTTTTTT.

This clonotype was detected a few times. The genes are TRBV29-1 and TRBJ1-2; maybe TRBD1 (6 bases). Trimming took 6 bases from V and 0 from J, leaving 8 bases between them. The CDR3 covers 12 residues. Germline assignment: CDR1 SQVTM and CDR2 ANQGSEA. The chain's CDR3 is CSVRTANYGYTF. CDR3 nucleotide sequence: TGCAGCGTCCGGACAGCTAACTATGGCTACACCTTC.

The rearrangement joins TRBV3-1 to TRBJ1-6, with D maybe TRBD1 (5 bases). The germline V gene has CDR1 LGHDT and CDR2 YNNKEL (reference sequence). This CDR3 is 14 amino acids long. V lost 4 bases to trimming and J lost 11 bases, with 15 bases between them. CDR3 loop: CASSLQGRGAPLHF. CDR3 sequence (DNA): TGTGCCAGCAGCCTTCAGGGACGGGGGGCACCCCTCCACTTT.

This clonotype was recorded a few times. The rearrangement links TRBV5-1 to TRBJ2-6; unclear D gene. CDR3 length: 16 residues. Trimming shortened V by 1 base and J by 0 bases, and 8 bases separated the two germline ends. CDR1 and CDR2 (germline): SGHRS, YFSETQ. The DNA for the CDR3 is TGCGCCAGCAGCTTGTCTACGGGCTCTGGGGCCAACGTCCTGACTTTC. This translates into CASSLSTGSGANVLTF.

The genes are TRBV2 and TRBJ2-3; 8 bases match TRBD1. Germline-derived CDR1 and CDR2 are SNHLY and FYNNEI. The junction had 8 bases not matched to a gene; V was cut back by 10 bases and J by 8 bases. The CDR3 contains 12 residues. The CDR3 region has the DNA TGTGCCACCCGACAGGGGTTCGGTACGCAGTATTTT. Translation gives CATRQGFGTQYF.

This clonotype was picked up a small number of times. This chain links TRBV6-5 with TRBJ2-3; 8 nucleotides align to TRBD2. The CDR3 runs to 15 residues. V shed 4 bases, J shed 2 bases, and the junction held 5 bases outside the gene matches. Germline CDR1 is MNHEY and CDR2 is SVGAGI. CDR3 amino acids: CASSSTSGLTDTQYF. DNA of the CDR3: TGTGCCAGCAGTTCCACTAGCGGTCTCACAGATACGCAGTATTTT.

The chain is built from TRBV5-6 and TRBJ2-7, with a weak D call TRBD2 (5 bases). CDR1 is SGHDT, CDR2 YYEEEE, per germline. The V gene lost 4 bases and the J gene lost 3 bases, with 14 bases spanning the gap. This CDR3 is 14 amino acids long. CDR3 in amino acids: CASSLWRLGYEQYF. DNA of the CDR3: TGTGCCAGCAGCCTGTGGAGGTTAGGCTACGAGCAGTACTTC.

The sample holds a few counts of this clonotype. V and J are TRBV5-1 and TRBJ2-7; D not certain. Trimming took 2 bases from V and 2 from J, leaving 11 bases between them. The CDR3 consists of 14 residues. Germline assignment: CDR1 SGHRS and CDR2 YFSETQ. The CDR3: CASSLRAAPYEQYF. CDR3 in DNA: TGCGCCAGCAGCTTACGGGCAGCACCCTACGAGCAGTACTTC.

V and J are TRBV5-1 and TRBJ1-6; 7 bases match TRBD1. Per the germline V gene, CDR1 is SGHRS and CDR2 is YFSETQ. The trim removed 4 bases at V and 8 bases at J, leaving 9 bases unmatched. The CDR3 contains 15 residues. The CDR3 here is CASSGDSPQYSPLHF. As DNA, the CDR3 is TGCGCCAGCAGCGGGGACAGTCCTCAATATTCACCCCTCCACTTT.

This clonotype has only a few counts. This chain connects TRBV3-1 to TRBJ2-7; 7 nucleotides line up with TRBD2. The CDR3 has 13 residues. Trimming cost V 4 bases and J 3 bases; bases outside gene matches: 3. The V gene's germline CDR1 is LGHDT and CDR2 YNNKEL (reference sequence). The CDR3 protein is CASSPAGNYEQYV. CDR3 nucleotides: TGTGCCAGCAGCCCAGCGGGGAACTACGAGCAGTACGTC.

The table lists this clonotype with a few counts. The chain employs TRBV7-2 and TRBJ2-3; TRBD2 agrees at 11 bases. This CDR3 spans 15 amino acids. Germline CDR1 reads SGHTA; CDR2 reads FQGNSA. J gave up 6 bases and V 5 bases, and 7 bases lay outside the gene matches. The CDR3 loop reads CASSNSGGEMDTQYF. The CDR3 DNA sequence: TGTGCCAGCAGCAATAGCGGGGGGGAAATGGATACGCAGTATTTT.

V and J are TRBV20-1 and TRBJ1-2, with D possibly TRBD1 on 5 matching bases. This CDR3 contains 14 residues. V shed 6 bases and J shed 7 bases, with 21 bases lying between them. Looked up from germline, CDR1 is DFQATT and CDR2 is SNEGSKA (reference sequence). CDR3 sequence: CSAYLGRLRGGYTF. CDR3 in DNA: TGCAGTGCATACCTCGGGCGTTTAAGGGGTGGCTACACCTTC.

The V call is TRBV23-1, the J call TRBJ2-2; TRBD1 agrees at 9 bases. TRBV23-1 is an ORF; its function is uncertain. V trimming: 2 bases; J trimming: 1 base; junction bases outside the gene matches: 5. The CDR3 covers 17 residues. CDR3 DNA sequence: TGCGCCAGCAGTCAACGGACAGGGGCCCTGAACACCGGGGAGCTGTTTTTT. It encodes CASSQRTGALNTGELFF.